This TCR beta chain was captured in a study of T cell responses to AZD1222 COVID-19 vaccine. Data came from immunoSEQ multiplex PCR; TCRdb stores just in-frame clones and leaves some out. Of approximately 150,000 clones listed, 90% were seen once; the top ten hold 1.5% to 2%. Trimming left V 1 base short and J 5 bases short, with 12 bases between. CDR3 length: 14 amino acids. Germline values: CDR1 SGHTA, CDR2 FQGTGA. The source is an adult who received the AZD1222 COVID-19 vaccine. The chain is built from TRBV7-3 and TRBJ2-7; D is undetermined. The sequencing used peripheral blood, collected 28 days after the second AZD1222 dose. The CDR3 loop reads CASSLIGHLDEQYF. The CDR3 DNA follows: TGTGCCAGCAGCTTAATAGGCCATCTAGACGAGCAGTACTTC. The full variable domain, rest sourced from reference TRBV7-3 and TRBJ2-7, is GAGVSQTPSNKVTEKGKYVELRCDPISGHTALYWYRQSLGQGPEFLIYFQGTGAADDSGLPNDRFFAVRPEGSVSTLKIQRTERGDSAVYLCASSLIGHLDEQYFGPGTRLTVT.